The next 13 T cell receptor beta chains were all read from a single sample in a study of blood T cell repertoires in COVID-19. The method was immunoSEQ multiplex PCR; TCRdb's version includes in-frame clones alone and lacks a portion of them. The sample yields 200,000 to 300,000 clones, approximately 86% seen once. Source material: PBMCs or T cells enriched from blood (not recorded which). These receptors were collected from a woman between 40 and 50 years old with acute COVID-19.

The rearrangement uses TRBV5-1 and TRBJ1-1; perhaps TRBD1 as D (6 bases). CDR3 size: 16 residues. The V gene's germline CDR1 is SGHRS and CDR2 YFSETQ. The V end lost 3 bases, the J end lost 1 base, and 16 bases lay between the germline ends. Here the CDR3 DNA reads TGCGCCAGCAGCTCAAGGGGACAAGGGGCGAACACTGAAGCTTTCTTT. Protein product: CASSSRGQGANTEAFF.

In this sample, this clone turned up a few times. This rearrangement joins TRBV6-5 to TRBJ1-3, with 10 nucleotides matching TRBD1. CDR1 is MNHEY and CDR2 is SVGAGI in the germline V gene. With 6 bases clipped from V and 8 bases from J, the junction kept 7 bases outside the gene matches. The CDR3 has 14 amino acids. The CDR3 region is CASRLTGGKDTIYF. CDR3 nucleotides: TGTGCCAGCAGATTGACAGGGGGCAAGGACACCATATATTTT.

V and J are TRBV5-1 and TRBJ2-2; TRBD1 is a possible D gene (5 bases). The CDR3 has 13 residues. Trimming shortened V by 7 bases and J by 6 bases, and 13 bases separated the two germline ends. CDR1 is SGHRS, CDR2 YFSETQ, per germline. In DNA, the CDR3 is TGCGCCAGCGGACAAAAGTTCCCCGGGGAGCTGTTTTTT. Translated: CASGQKFPGELFF.

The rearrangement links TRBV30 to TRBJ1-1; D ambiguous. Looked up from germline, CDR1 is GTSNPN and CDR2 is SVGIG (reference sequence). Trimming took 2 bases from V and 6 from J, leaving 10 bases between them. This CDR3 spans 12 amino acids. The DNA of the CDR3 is TGTGCCTGGAGTTTATCCCCCTCTGAAGCTTTCTTT. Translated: CAWSLSPSEAFF.

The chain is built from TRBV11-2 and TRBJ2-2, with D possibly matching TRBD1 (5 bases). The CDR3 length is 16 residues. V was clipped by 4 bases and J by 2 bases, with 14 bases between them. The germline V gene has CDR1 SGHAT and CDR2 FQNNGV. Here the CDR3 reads CASSYSRGVNTGELFF. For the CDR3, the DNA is TGTGCCAGCAGCTATAGTAGGGGTGTTAACACCGGGGAGCTGTTTTTT.

The CDR3 bases are TGTGCCAGCAGCCCCCAAGTAGCGGGCTTTTACGAGCAGTACTTC. Translating gives CASSPQVAGFYEQYF. The chain joins TRBV5-6 to TRBJ2-7; 7 bases are shared with TRBD2. The germline V gene encodes CDR1 SGHDT and CDR2 YYEEEE. Trimming took 4 bases from V and 4 from J; bases not matched to a gene: 11. The CDR3 covers 15 residues.

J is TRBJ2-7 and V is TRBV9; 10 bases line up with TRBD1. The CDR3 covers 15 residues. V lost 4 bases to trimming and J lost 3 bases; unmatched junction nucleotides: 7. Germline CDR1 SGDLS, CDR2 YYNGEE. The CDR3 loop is CASSLSGTGDYEQYF. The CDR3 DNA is TGTGCCAGCAGCCTTTCCGGGACAGGGGACTACGAGCAGTACTTC.

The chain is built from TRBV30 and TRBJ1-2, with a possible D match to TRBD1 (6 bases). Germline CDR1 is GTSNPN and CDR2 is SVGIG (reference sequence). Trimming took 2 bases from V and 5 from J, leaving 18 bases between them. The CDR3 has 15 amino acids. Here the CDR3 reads CAWSRAGVGSYGYTF. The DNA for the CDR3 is TGTGCCTGGAGTAGGGCAGGGGTTGGATCGTATGGCTACACCTTC.

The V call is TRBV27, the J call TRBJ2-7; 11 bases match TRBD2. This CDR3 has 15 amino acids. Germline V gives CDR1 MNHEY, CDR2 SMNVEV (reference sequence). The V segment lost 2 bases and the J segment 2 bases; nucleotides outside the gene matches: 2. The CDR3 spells CASSLGTSGTYEQYF. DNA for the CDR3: TGTGCCAGCAGTTTAGGGACTAGCGGCACCTACGAGCAGTACTTC.

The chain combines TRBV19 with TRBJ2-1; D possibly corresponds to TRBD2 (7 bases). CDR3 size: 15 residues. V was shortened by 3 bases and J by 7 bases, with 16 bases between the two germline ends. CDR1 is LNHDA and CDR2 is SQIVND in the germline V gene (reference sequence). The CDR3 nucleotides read TGTGCCAGTAGTATTTCTGGCGGGGGCTTAAATGAGCAGTTCTTC. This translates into CASSISGGGLNEQFF.

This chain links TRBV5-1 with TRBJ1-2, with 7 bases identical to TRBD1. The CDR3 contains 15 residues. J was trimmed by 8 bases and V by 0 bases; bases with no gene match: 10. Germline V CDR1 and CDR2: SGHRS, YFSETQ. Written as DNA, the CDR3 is TGCGCCAGCAGCTTGGATGTGACAGGGATCAACGGCTACACCTTC. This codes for CASSLDVTGINGYTF.

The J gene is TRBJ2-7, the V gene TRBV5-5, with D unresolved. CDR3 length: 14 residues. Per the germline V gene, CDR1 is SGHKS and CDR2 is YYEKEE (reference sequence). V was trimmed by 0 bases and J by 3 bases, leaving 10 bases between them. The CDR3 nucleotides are TGTGCCAGCAGCTTGGTCGCAGGAAACTACGAGCAGTACTTC. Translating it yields CASSLVAGNYEQYF.

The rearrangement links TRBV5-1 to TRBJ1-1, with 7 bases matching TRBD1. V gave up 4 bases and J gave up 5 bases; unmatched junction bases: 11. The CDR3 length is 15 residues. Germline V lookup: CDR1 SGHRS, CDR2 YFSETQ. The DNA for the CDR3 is TGCGCCAGCAGCCCTCGACAGGGTACCTTAACTGAAGCTTTCTTT. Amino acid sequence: CASSPRQGTLTEAFF.